This T cell receptor (beta chain) is from a study of identical twins. This CDR3 contains 15 residues. Trimming took off 3 bases at V and 2 bases at J, with 10 bases between the two ends. In germline, CDR1 is SEHNR, CDR2 FQNEAQ (reference sequence). TCRdb fed the 5' RACE reads into MiXCR, producing one record per CDR3 protein. The sample yields about 200,000 distinct CDR3 sequences, under 8.5% seen once. This clonotype was counted ten times or more. Its antigen is currently unknown. The study's findings and limits: Conclusions leaned on cross-sectional statistical analysis and did not track the same donors over time.

The sample was also reused in another study, on T cells expressing NK-cell markers. As reported in that work: No clear determination of HCMV specificity was made for expanded NKG2C+ T cell clones.

What was sequenced was CD8+ T cells sorted from blood. V is TRBV7-9 and J is TRBJ1-4; D is possibly TRBD1 (5 bases). The clonotype comes from a woman in her late teens or twenties in good health. The CDR3 spells CASSFYEGTNEKLFF. Here the CDR3 DNA reads TGTGCCAGCAGCTTCTACGAGGGGACTAATGAAAAACTGTTTTTT.